This paragraph reports one TCR beta chain. Its antigen is still unknown. This sample was taken from a study of early T cells in non-severe SARS-CoV-2 infection. About the research overall: The chains were unpaired, and the sequenced material was bulk RNA from unsorted whole blood. Study findings and constraints: VDJdb-based annotation leaned toward anti-spike CD8 responses and missed private and CD4 specificities.

The protocol attached unique molecular identifiers to individual cDNA molecules. TCRdb re-analysed the 5' RACE reads in MiXCR, keeping a single row per CDR3 protein. Of about 66,000 distinct CDR3 sequences listed, roughly 18% were seen once; the top ten hold roughly 9%. This TCR was recovered from an adult who was a healthcare worker with PCR-confirmed SARS-CoV-2 infection or an uninfected control (not recorded which). The sequences come from whole blood, collected at baseline.

CDR3 sequence reads: CASSQGTLQFF. The CDR3 region has the DNA TGCGCCAGCAGCCAAGGGACTTTACAGTTCTTC. This sequence joins TRBV4-1 and TRBJ2-1, with D possibly TRBD2 on 5 matching bases. Trimming stripped 1 base from V and 13 bases from J, with 8 bases between. This CDR3 spans 11 amino acids. Germline lookup yields CDR1 MGHRA and CDR2 YSYEKL.